This passage covers 15 T cell receptor beta chains from one sample sequenced in a study of blood T cells in healthy people across ages (dated by TCRdb to between 2014 and 2016). The library relied on 5' RACE. The second PCR ran for about 6 to 12 cycles and used a J-beta primer mix along with a sample-barcoded 5' primer. TCRdb redid the processing of the public reads, applying fastp at Q25 and MiXCR, and retained in-frame beta chains. Entries are consolidated by CDR3 protein sequence, retaining the most common genes and DNA. Recorded for this sample are fewer than 2,000,000 distinct CDR3 sequences; about 39% of them occurred a single time. The ten biggest clones cover more than 20% of the sample. Material for sequencing was blood. The receptors were gathered from a human donor in good health.

The rearrangement joins TRBV5-1 to TRBJ2-7; D unclear. Looked up from germline, CDR1 is SGHRS and CDR2 is YFSETQ. There are 13 residues in the CDR3. Trimming shortened V by 0 bases and J by 2 bases, and 6 bases separated the two germline ends. The CDR3 coding sequence is TGCGCCAGCAGCTTGGATATCGCCTACGAGCAGTACTTC. This translates into CASSLDIAYEQYF. Using reference TRBV5-1 and TRBJ2-7 for the parts outside the CDR3, the full variable domain is KAGVTQTPRYLIKTRGQQVTLSCSPISGHRSVSWYQQTPGQGLQFLFEYFSETQRNKGNFPGRFSGRQFSNSRSEMNVSTLELGDSALYLCASSLDIAYEQYFGPGTRLTVT.

The genes are TRBV5-1 and TRBJ2-7; D perhaps matches TRBD1 (5 bases). V was trimmed by 0 bases and J by 6 bases, leaving 13 bases between them. The CDR3 has 14 amino acids. Germline loops: CDR1 SGHRS, CDR2 YFSETQ. The DNA of the CDR3 is TGCGCCAGCAGCTTGGCCTTGGGGCAGATCGAGCAGTACTTC. This translates into CASSLALGQIEQYF.

This clonotype came up a few times. CDR3 coding DNA: TGTGCCATCAGTGAGCCCCTCGCGGGCCGGGGCTATGGCTACACCTTC. Its protein is CAISEPLAGRGYGYTF. The chain employs TRBV10-3 and TRBJ1-2; D is unresolved. Trimming shortened V by 2 bases and J by 4 bases, and 17 bases separated the two germline ends. CDR1 is ENHRY, CDR2 SYGVKD, per germline. This CDR3 spans 16 amino acids.

J is TRBJ2-1 and V is TRBV2; D call uncertain. Per germline, CDR1 SNHLY and CDR2 FYNNEI. Trimming cost V 3 bases and J 7 bases, with 13 bases left between them. The CDR3 has 14 residues. In DNA, the CDR3 is TGTGCCAGCAGTGACGATCACTACCAGAATGAGCAGTTCTTC. It is translated as CASSDDHYQNEQFF.

The chain has TRBV6-2 or TRBV6-3 and TRBJ2-1, with 14 bases lining up with TRBD2. V gave up 5 bases and J gave up 6 bases; unmatched junction bases: 15. CDR1 MNHEY and CDR2 SVGEGT come from the germline V gene. The CDR3 runs to 19 residues. CDR3 sequence (DNA): TGTGCCAGCAGTCCTCCGACTAGCGGGGGGGCTTATCCTGTCAATGAGCAGTTCTTC. This encodes CASSPPTSGGAYPVNEQFF.

This clonotype was detected a few times. Here the CDR3 DNA reads TGTGCCACCAGCGGCCTTCACAGTGGAGGCCAGTACTTC. Protein: CATSGLHSGGQYF. V usage is TRBV15 and J usage is TRBJ2-5, with D maybe TRBD2 (5 bases). Trimming removed 5 bases at V and 10 bases at J, with 17 bases between. The germline CDR1 and CDR2 sequences are LNHNV and YYDKDF (reference sequence). The CDR3 runs to 13 residues.

This chain connects TRBV10-2 to TRBJ2-3; D perhaps matches TRBD1 (5 bases). The CDR3 length is 14 residues. Germline CDR1 is WSHSY and CDR2 is SAAADI. V was cut by 6 bases and J by 1 base, with 11 bases left in between. CDR3 DNA sequence: TGCGCCAGCAGCCCTCAGACAGGCACAGATACGCAGTATTTT. Its protein product is CASSPQTGTDTQYF.

The chain couples TRBV7-2 to TRBJ1-4, with TRBD1 matching 8 bases. The CDR3 is 16 residues long. CDR1 and CDR2 (germline): SGHTA, FQGNSA. With 5 bases clipped from V and 8 bases from J, the junction kept 13 bases outside the gene matches. In DNA form, the CDR3 reads TGTGCCAGCAGCCCCCAGCCAGGGGGCGCTGGGGAAAAACTGTTTTTT. Translation gives CASSPQPGGAGEKLFF.

The chain combines TRBV9 with TRBJ1-2; 7 nucleotides match TRBD1. The trim removed 3 bases at V and 4 bases at J, leaving 9 bases unmatched. Germline CDR1 is SGDLS and CDR2 is YYNGEE. The CDR3 sequence is 15 residues long. CDR3 protein: CASSAHRGAGYGYTF. The CDR3 bases are TGTGCCAGCAGCGCGCACAGGGGCGCCGGCTATGGCTACACCTTC.

A few counts support this clonotype. This chain uses TRBV20-1 with TRBJ2-3; no clear D gene. The germline V gene has CDR1 DFQATT and CDR2 SNEGSKA (reference sequence). Trimming took 0 bases from V and 2 from J, leaving 12 bases between them. The CDR3 length is 15 residues. The CDR3 DNA reads TGCAGTGCTAGAGAAGTTGGCGGTTACACAGATACGCAGTATTTT. Amino acids: CSAREVGGYTDTQYF.

This clonotype was observed once. CDR3 protein: CASSAGSGTQQETQYF. The DNA for the CDR3 is TGTGCCAGCAGCGCAGGTTCCGGGACCCAGCAAGAGACCCAGTACTTC. The chain uses TRBV7-7 and TRBJ2-5; TRBD1 or TRBD2 may be the D gene (5 bases each). The CDR3 has 16 amino acids. Per germline, CDR1 SSHAT and CDR2 FNYEAQ (reference sequence). Trimming left V 5 bases short and J 2 bases short, with 18 bases between.

The chain combines TRBV6-1 with TRBJ1-4, with D hard to call. The CDR3 sequence is 13 residues long. Germline CDR1 is MNHNS and CDR2 is SASEGT. Trimming removed 3 bases from V and 14 bases from J, with 16 bases in between. The CDR3 loop reads CASSDESRSLLFF. The CDR3 nucleotides read TGTGCCAGCAGTGATGAGTCCAGATCATTGCTGTTTTTT.

This clonotype was counted a few times. The chain has TRBV12-3 or TRBV12-4 and TRBJ2-5; D is possibly TRBD2 (6 bases). The CDR3 is made up of 13 amino acids. V lost 6 bases, J lost 11 bases, and 19 bases lay in between. The CDR3: CASSPTRVYEQYF. DNA of the CDR3: TGTGCCAGCAGCCCGACTAGGGTCTATGAGCAGTACTTC.

V is TRBV20-1 and J is TRBJ2-5; D is possibly TRBD2 (6 bases). Trimming took 6 bases from V and 9 from J, leaving 26 bases between them. CDR3 length: 15 residues. CDR1 is DFQATT, CDR2 SNEGSKA, per germline (reference sequence). The CDR3 region is CSALSLGNPTGAQYF. In DNA, the CDR3 is TGCAGTGCCCTCTCTTTAGGCAACCCAACGGGGGCCCAGTACTTC.

The rearrangement uses TRBV20-1 and TRBJ1-4; D not resolved. This CDR3 contains 13 residues. CDR1 is DFQATT and CDR2 is SNEGSKA in the germline V gene (reference sequence). V lost 1 base and J lost 2, with 5 bases in between. The CDR3 coding sequence is TGCAGTGCTAGAGTCGATACTAATGAAAAACTGTTTTTT. Its translation: CSARVDTNEKLFF.